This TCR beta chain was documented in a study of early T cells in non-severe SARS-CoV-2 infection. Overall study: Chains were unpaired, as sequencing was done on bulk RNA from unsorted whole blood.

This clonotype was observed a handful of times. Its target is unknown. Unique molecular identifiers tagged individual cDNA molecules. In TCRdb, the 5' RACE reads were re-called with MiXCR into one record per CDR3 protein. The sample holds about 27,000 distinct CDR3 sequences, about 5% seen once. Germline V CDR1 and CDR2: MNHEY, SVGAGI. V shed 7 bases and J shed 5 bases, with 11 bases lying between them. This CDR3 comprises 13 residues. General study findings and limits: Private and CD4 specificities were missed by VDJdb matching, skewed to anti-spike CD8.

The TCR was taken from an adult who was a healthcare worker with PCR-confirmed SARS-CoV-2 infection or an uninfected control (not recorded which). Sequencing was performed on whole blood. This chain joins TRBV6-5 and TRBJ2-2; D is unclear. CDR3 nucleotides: TGTGCCAGCAATGTAGTGGGGACCGGGGAGCTGTTTTTT. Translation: CASNVVGTGELFF.